One sample yielded the 30 T cell receptor beta chains listed below, sequenced in a study of blood T cells in healthy people across ages. Through a sample-barcoded 5' primer and a J-beta primer mix, a second PCR was run for roughly 6 to 12 cycles. TCRdb analysed the 5' RACE reads with MiXCR anew, one entry per CDR3 protein. The table includes over a million distinct CDR3 sequences, approximately 25% detected once. The sample was also linked to a second study, of T cells of mothers and their children.

The sequenced sample consisted of blood. The origin of the receptors is a girl aged 2-10 years in good health.

The chain carries TRBV7-8 and TRBJ1-2, with no clear D. Trimming pared 1 base from V and 0 bases from J, leaving 9 bases between. Germline lookup yields CDR1 SGHVS and CDR2 FQNEAQ. This CDR3 has 15 amino acids. The CDR3: CASSLGEEANYGYTF. Written as DNA, the CDR3 is TGTGCCAGCAGCTTAGGAGAGGAAGCTAACTATGGCTACACCTTC. Together with reference TRBV7-8 and TRBJ1-2, the CDR3 gives the full variable domain: GAGVSQSPRYKVAKRGQDVALRCDPISGHVSLFWYQQALGQGPEFLTYFQNEAQLDKSGLPSDRFFAERPEGSVSTLKIQRTQQEDSAVYLCASSLGEEANYGYTFGSGTRLTVV.

This clonotype was counted a few times. The rearrangement joins TRBV6-2 or TRBV6-3 to TRBJ2-4; 14 bases map to TRBD2. Unmatched junction bases numbered 11, after V lost 5 bases and J lost 8 bases. The CDR3 covers 17 residues. The V gene's germline CDR1 is MNHEY and CDR2 SVGEGT. The CDR3 protein is CASSPRLAGGLGDIQYF. The CDR3 nucleotides are TGTGCCAGCAGTCCACGACTAGCGGGGGGGCTTGGGGACATTCAGTACTTC.

The chain joins TRBV29-1 to TRBJ1-1; no clear D. Between the trimmed V and J ends, which lost 4 bases and 1 base, there was a span of 7 bases. This CDR3 is built from 12 residues. From germline, CDR1 is SQVTM and CDR2 ANQGSEA. CDR3 sequence reads: CSVVQQNTEAFF. In DNA, the CDR3 is TGCAGCGTTGTCCAGCAGAACACTGAAGCTTTCTTT.

This clonotype appeared once. This rearrangement joins TRBV20-1 to TRBJ2-7; no clear D gene. CDR1 and CDR2 from the germline V gene are DFQATT and SNEGSKA (reference sequence). Deletions cut 6 bases from V and 3 bases from J, with 12 bases between. The CDR3 consists of 12 residues. CDR3 loop: CSAGRTDYEQYF. The CDR3 DNA is TGCAGTGCGGGAAGGACCGACTACGAGCAGTACTTC.

This chain links TRBV10-3 with TRBJ2-1; D is uncertain. The CDR3 runs 15 residues. V lost 4 bases, J lost 0 bases, and 10 bases lay in between. Germline-derived CDR1 and CDR2 are ENHRY and SYGVKD. The CDR3 protein is CAISVLASSYNEQFF. In DNA form, the CDR3 reads TGTGCCATCAGTGTTTTGGCTAGCTCCTACAATGAGCAGTTCTTC.

The V and J genes are TRBV20-1 and TRBJ2-2; D remains ambiguous. Trimming took 3 bases from V and 2 from J, leaving 10 bases between them. The CDR3 sequence is 14 residues long. Germline lookup yields CDR1 DFQATT and CDR2 SNEGSKA (reference sequence). The CDR3 bases are TGCAGTGCTAGGGAATGGGGAAACACCGGGGAGCTGTTTTTT. It codes for CSAREWGNTGELFF.

J is TRBJ1-4 and V is TRBV9; 8 bases fit TRBD1. The germline V gene encodes CDR1 SGDLS and CDR2 YYNGEE. CDR3 length: 15 amino acids. V shed 3 bases and J 4 bases; nucleotides not matched to a gene: 5. As DNA, the CDR3 is TGTGCCAGCAGCGGACAGGGGATAAGTAATGAAAAACTGTTTTTT. Protein sequence: CASSGQGISNEKLFF.

The V and J genes are TRBV28 and TRBJ2-1; 8 positions match TRBD2. Trimming at V came to 6 bases and at J to 6 bases, leaving 10 bases not matched to a gene. Germline V gene lookup returns CDR1 MDHEN and CDR2 SYDVKM. The CDR3 spans 15 residues. CDR3 DNA sequence: TGTGCCAGCAGCGAAGCCGGGGGGGCTCTCAATGAGCAGTTCTTC. Translated: CASSEAGGALNEQFF.

This clonotype appeared a few times. The CDR3 does not end in the conserved phenylalanine or tryptophan, so this is likely a read error. The V gene is TRBV5-1, the J gene TRBJ2-3; D is unclear. The CDR3 has 15 amino acids. The germline V gene encodes CDR1 SGHRS and CDR2 YFSETQ. Trimming left V 0 bases short and J 0 bases short, with 8 bases between. CDR3 bases: TGCGCCAGCAGCTTGGCCGGTGGTAGCACAGATACGCAGTATCTT. Its translation: CASSLAGGSTDTQYL.

This clonotype has just a few counts. The chain links TRBV29-1 to TRBJ1-4; D unclear. Germline V gives CDR1 SQVTM, CDR2 ANQGSEA. V was shortened by 3 bases and J by 5 bases, with 7 bases between the two germline ends. This CDR3 has 12 residues. The chain's CDR3 is CSVDPGNEKLFF. The CDR3 coding sequence is TGCAGCGTTGACCCGGGGAATGAAAAACTGTTTTTT.

CDR3 protein: CASSPRRDRNEKLFF. DNA of the CDR3: TGTGCCAGCAGTCCGAGGAGGGACCGGAATGAAAAACTGTTTTTT. This chain uses TRBV12-3 or TRBV12-4 with TRBJ1-4; the D gene is possibly TRBD1 (5 bases). V lost 5 bases and J lost 5, with 15 bases in between. This CDR3 has 15 amino acids.

The chain couples TRBV4-1 to TRBJ2-1; perhaps D is TRBD1 or TRBD2 (5 bases each). From germline, CDR1 is MGHRA and CDR2 YSYEKL. This CDR3 comprises 12 residues. Trimming left V 1 base short and J 11 bases short, with 9 bases between. In nucleotides, the CDR3 is TGCGCCAGCAGCCAAGTACCGGGACAGCAGTTCTTC. It yields the protein CASSQVPGQQFF.

There are a few counts of this clonotype. The chain joins TRBV29-1 to TRBJ2-5, with TRBD2 matching over 10 bases. The end of the DNA aligns better with TRBJ2-7, so the J call may be wrong. The CDR3 has 17 residues. Germline lookup yields CDR1 SQVTM and CDR2 ANQGSEA. The CDR3 DNA reads as TGCAGCGTTGATTCGACTAGCGGGTCTACTCTGGGGTACGAGCAGTACTTC. Amino acid sequence: CSVDSTSGSTLGYEQYF.

V usage is TRBV11-2 and J usage is TRBJ2-1; TRBD2 agrees at 7 bases. Unmatched junction bases numbered 5, after V lost 6 bases and J lost 0 bases. The CDR3 is 15 amino acids. Germline values: CDR1 SGHAT, CDR2 FQNNGV. The CDR3 region is CASSTSGASYNEQFF. For the CDR3, the DNA is TGTGCCAGCAGTACGAGCGGGGCCTCCTACAATGAGCAGTTCTTC.

This rearrangement joins TRBV20-1 to TRBJ2-5, with unresolved D. Germline V CDR1 and CDR2: DFQATT, SNEGSKA (reference sequence). The ends were cut back, 1 base at V and 5 bases at J, with 8 bases in the middle. The CDR3 is 12 residues long. DNA of the CDR3: TGCAGTGCTAGAGTGGTAGGGGAGACCCAGTACTTC. Protein sequence: CSARVVGETQYF.

The chain links TRBV9 to TRBJ2-7; D might be TRBD2 (6 bases). The end of the DNA is better explained by TRBJ2-5, so the J call may be wrong. Germline V lookup: CDR1 SGDLS, CDR2 YYNGEE. The CDR3 has 16 amino acids. CDR3 nucleotides: TGTGCCAGCAGCTCCGAAGGCGGACTACCCGGAGAGACCCAGTACTTC. It codes for CASSSEGGLPGETQYF.

V and J are TRBV7-9 and TRBJ2-5, with D perhaps TRBD2 (6 bases). The CDR3 runs to 14 residues. CDR1 and CDR2 from the germline V gene are SEHNR and FQNEAQ (reference sequence). V was shortened by 5 bases and J by 5 bases, with 15 bases between the two germline ends. CDR3 sequence reads: CASSPWRGPETQYF. The CDR3 DNA is TGTGCCAGCAGCCCCTGGAGGGGCCCCGAGACCCAGTACTTC.

The V call is TRBV2, the J call TRBJ2-3; the D gene is possibly TRBD2 (5 bases). V was shortened by 7 bases and J by 5 bases, with 7 bases between the two germline ends. From germline, CDR1 is SNHLY and CDR2 FYNNEI. The CDR3 runs 11 residues. Written as DNA, the CDR3 is TGTGCCAGCAACGCGGGAGATACGCAGTATTTT. This sequence encodes CASNAGDTQYF. Using reference TRBV2 and TRBJ2-3 for the parts outside the CDR3, the full variable domain is EPEVTQTPSHQVTQMGQEVILRCVPISNHLYFYWYRQILGQKVEFLVSFYNNEISEKSEIFDDQFSVERPDGSNFTLKIRSTKLEDSAMYFCASNAGDTQYFGPGTRLTVL.

The CDR3 DNA sequence: TGTGCCAGCCCTAAATTAGCGGGAAGGGATGAGCAGTTCTTC. Amino acid sequence: CASPKLAGRDEQFF. V is TRBV6-1 and J is TRBJ2-1; 8 positions match TRBD2. There are 14 residues in the CDR3. Trimming removed 8 bases from V and 8 bases from J; junction bases left unmatched: 11. Germline assignment: CDR1 MNHNS and CDR2 SASEGT.

This clonotype was counted between two and nine times. Compared with germline, one end of the junction differs, possibly owing to a read error. V and J are TRBV4-1 and TRBJ1-3, with D possibly being TRBD1 (5 bases). The V gene's germline CDR1 is MGHRA and CDR2 YSYEKL. The CDR3 totals 16 residues. CDR3 coding DNA: TGCGCCAGCAGCCAAGATAGGTCCGGGACTGGAGACACCATATATTTT. This gives the protein CASSQDRSGTGDTIYF.

DNA of the CDR3: TGCAGCGTTTTTACAGGAGAAGAGACCCAGTACTTC. This codes for CSVFTGEETQYF. The chain couples TRBV29-1 to TRBJ2-5, with a possible D match to TRBD1 (5 bases). The CDR3 extends over 12 amino acids. The V end lost 5 bases, the J end lost 3 bases, and 10 bases lay between the germline ends. Germline V lookup: CDR1 SQVTM, CDR2 ANQGSEA.

Details on this clonotype: A read error may produce the germline difference seen at one junction end. This chain joins TRBV20-1 and TRBJ2-5; TRBD2 matches 11 bases. The J call is in doubt because the DNA end fits TRBJ2-1 better. CDR1 is DFQATT, CDR2 SNEGSKA, per germline (reference sequence). The CDR3 has 16 residues. The CDR3 sequence is CSARDSLGTSGNEQFF. The CDR3 nucleotides read TGCAGCGCTAGAGATTCGTTGGGGACTAGCGGCAATGAGCAGTTCTTC.

This clonotype was counted only a few times. This rearrangement joins TRBV20-1 to TRBJ2-6; the match to TRBD1 covers 7 bases. The CDR3 is made up of 16 amino acids. Trimming at V came to 0 bases and at J to 0 bases, leaving 2 bases not matched to a gene. The germline V gene encodes CDR1 DFQATT and CDR2 SNEGSKA (reference sequence). The CDR3 here is CSAREPGGSGANVLTF. CDR3 DNA: TGCAGTGCTAGAGAACCAGGGGGCTCTGGGGCCAACGTCCTGACTTTC.

This clonotype was counted ten times or more. The rearrangement uses TRBV6-2 or TRBV6-3 and TRBJ2-7; D is ambiguous. The V end was cut by 6 bases, the J end by 1 base, with 7 bases between. This CDR3 is 12 amino acids long. The V gene's germline CDR1 is MNHEY and CDR2 SVGEGT. The CDR3 DNA reads TGTGCCAGCAGGGCTAGGTCCTACGAGCAGTACTTC. Amino acid sequence: CASRARSYEQYF.

The chain is built from TRBV7-3 and TRBJ1-2; D is uncertain. The CDR3 extends over 15 amino acids. Germline-derived CDR1 and CDR2 are SGHTA and FQGTGA. Trimming removed 5 bases from V and 0 bases from J, with 13 bases in between. CDR3 in amino acids: CASSQDGRTNYGYTF. For the CDR3, the DNA is TGTGCCAGCAGCCAGGACGGACGGACTAACTATGGCTACACCTTC.

This clonotype came up a few times. The V gene is TRBV5-1, the J gene TRBJ1-2; D is uncertain. The length of the CDR3 is 14 residues. Trimming removed 4 bases from V and 8 bases from J, with 18 bases in between. Germline values: CDR1 SGHRS, CDR2 YFSETQ. The CDR3, as DNA: TGCGCCAGCAGCCTCGGAGTCCAGGAGGTGGGCTACACCTTC. Translation: CASSLGVQEVGYTF.

The chain combines TRBV19 with TRBJ1-6; TRBD1 is a possible D gene (5 bases). V dropped 8 bases and J dropped 8 bases, with 19 bases sitting between them. Looked up from germline, CDR1 is LNHDA and CDR2 is SQIVND (reference sequence). The CDR3 has 15 residues. For the CDR3, the DNA is TGTGCCAGTTCCGGGACCCTCAAGGGATATTCACCCCTCCACTTT. Translation gives CASSGTLKGYSPLHF.

Only a few counts were recorded for this clonotype. The chain employs TRBV7-2 and TRBJ2-1; 9 positions agree with TRBD2. Germline-derived CDR1 and CDR2 are SGHTA and FQGNSA. V shed 5 bases and J 7 bases; nucleotides not matched to a gene: 9. The CDR3 spans 15 residues. CDR3 bases: TGTGCCAGCAGCCGTAGCGGGAGTGCGGGAAATGAGCAGTTCTTC. Protein sequence: CASSRSGSAGNEQFF.

This clonotype was seen more than once but under ten times. The chain joins TRBV3-1 to TRBJ1-2; D is perhaps TRBD1 (6 bases). V dropped 0 bases and J dropped 7 bases, with 12 bases sitting between them. Germline-derived CDR1 and CDR2 are LGHDT and YNNKEL (reference sequence). The CDR3 length is 14 residues. CDR3 DNA: TGTGCCAGCAGCCAAGACCCCTCGGGGGCTGGCTACACCTTC. Its protein is CASSQDPSGAGYTF.

This clonotype was observed a handful of times. The chain recombines TRBV5-1 with TRBJ1-1, with D hard to call. V lost 3 bases, J lost 4 bases, and 13 bases lay in between. The germline V gene has CDR1 SGHRS and CDR2 YFSETQ. The CDR3 contains 14 residues. The CDR3 loop is CASSSPSKGTEAFF. CDR3 nucleotides: TGCGCCAGCAGCTCACCATCCAAGGGCACTGAAGCTTTCTTT. Variable domain in full (rest from reference TRBV5-1 and TRBJ1-1): KAGVTQTPRYLIKTRGQQVTLSCSPISGHRSVSWYQQTPGQGLQFLFEYFSETQRNKGNFPGRFSGRQFSNSRSEMNVSTLELGDSALYLCASSSPSKGTEAFFGQGTRLTVV.